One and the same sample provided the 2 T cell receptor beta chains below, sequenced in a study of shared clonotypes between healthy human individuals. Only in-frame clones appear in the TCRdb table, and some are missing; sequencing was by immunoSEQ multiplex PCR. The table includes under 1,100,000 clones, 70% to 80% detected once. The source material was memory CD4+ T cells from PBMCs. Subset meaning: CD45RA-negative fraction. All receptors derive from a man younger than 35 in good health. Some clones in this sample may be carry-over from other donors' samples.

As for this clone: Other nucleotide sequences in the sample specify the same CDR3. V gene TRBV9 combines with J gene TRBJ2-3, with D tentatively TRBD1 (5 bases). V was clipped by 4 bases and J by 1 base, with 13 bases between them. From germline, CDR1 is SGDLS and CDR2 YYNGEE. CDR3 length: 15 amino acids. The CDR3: CASSLLVGGTDTQYF. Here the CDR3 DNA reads TGTGCCAGCAGCCTCTTAGTAGGGGGCACAGATACGCAGTATTTT. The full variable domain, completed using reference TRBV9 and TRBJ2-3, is DSGVTQTPKHLITATGQRVTLRCSPRSGDLSVYWYQQSLDQGLQFLIQYYNGEERAKGNILERFSAQQFPDLHSELNLSSLELGDSALYFCASSLLVGGTDTQYFGPGTRLTVL.

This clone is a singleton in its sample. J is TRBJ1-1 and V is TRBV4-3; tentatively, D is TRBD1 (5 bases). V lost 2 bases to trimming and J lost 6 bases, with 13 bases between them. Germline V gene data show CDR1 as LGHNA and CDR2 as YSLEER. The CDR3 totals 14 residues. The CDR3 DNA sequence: TGCGCCAGCAGCCAAAAGCCAGGGATCGCTGAAGCTTTCTTT. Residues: CASSQKPGIAEAFF.